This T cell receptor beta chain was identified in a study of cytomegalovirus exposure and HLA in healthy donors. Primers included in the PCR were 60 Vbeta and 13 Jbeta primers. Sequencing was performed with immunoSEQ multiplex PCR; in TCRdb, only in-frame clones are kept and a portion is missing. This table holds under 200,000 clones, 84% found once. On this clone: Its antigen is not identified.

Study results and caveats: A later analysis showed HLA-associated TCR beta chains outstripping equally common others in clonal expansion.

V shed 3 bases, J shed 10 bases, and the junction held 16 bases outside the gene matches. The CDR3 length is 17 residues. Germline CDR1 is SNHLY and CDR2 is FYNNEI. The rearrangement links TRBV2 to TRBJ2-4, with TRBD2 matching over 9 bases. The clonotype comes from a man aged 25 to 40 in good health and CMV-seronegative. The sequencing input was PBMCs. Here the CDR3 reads CASSEAESAGGMWIQYF. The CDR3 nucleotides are TGTGCCAGCAGTGAGGCCGAGTCTGCGGGGGGGATGTGGATTCAGTACTTC. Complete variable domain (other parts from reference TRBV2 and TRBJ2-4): EPEVTQTPSHQVTQMGQEVILRCVPISNHLYFYWYRQILGQKVEFLVSFYNNEISEKSEIFDDQFSVERPDGSNFTLKIRSTKLEDSAMYFCASSEAESAGGMWIQYFGAGTRLSVL.